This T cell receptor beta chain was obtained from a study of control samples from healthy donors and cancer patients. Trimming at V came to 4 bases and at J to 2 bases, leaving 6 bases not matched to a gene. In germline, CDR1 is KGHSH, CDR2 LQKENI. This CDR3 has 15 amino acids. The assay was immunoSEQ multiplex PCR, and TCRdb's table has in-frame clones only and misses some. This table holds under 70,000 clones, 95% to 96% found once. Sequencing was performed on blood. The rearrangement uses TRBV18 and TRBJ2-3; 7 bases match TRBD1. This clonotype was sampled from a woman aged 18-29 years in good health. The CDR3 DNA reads TGTGCCAGCTCACGTGTAGGGGGCCCCACAGATACGCAGTATTTT. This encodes CASSRVGGPTDTQYF.